This TCR beta chain was observed in a study of Ad26.COV2.S vaccination and SARS-CoV-2 variants. About the study: Donor was in the COV1001 Ad26.COV2.S trial arm. Whole-study results and caveats: Non-spike TCR breadth did not differ much between vaccine and placebo recipients. Analytic work on TCR breadth and depth might have understated the full extent of total T cell responses.

The CDR3 loop spans 15 amino acids. Unmatched junction bases numbered 5, after V lost 3 bases and J lost 3 bases. Per the germline V gene, CDR1 is KGHSH and CDR2 is LQKENI. The method was immunoSEQ multiplex PCR; TCRdb's version includes in-frame clones alone and lacks a portion of them. Found here are approximately 400,000 clones, approximately 83% of them singletons; the top ten hold about 7.4%. Note on this clone: The antigen is unknown.

Documented treatment: some 19 received Ad26.COV2.S at low or high dose, single or two shots; about 5 received placebo; per-sample allocation not given. At day 63 after the first vaccine or placebo injection, samples were drawn. This adult donor, from Boston, was 18-55 years old. The material was peripheral blood, obtained in a trial of Ad26.COV2.S vaccine versus placebo. The chain is built from TRBV18 and TRBJ2-3; 8 nucleotides line up with TRBD2. The source is a person aged 18-60 years who received the Ad26.COV2.S COVID-19 vaccine or a placebo. CDR3 region: CASSPSGGPTDTQYF. The CDR3 DNA reads TGTGCCAGCTCACCGTCGGGAGGGCCTACAGATACGCAGTATTTT.